This T cell receptor beta chain appears in the sequencing data of a study of blood T cell repertoires in COVID-19. Study-level background: T cells, B-cell-depleted T cells, or PBMCs supplied cDNA or gDNA.

In the study's own analysis: Estimation of nucleated cell counts was performed using reference gene primer amplification. Clones were sequenced by immunoSEQ multiplex PCR, and TCRdb holds only the in-frame ones, with some missing. V and J calls and clone size are copied from that table; D and trimming were computed from the DNA. The table includes some 400,000 clones, 80% to 90% detected once. Seattle enrolled patients during active infection and tracked them longitudinally. The germline CDR1 and CDR2 sequences are LNHDA and SQIVND (reference sequence). J was trimmed by 8 bases and V by 8 bases; bases with no gene match: 9. The CDR3 sequence is 15 residues long.

The sequencing input was peripheral blood. The receptor's source is a woman in her 30s with COVID-19, enrolled during active disease. The rearrangement joins TRBV19 to TRBJ2-2; 12 bases fit TRBD2. Written as DNA, the CDR3 is TGTGCCAGTCTAGGACTAGCGGGATTAATTGGGGAGCTGTTTTTT. This codes for CASLGLAGLIGELFF.